These 15 T cell receptor beta chains came from one sample sequenced in a study of post-analysis software for immune sequencing data. Overall study findings and caveats: Included in a set of roughly five TRBV segments more frequent in patients than controls were TRBV5-6, TRBV5-1 and TRBV20-1.

Antigen specificity for these receptors is unknown. Unique molecular identifiers were carried by the TCR beta cDNA libraries. TCRdb fed the PCR reads into MiXCR, producing one record per CDR3 protein. In the table there are about 430,000 distinct CDR3 sequences, roughly 40% of which are singletons. Material for sequencing was blood. These receptors were obtained from a girl aged 2-15 years with multiple sclerosis.

This clonotype was recorded a few times. The rearrangement joins TRBV7-8 to TRBJ2-7; no reliable D call. CDR1 is SGHVS and CDR2 is FQNEAQ in the germline V gene. This CDR3 region has 16 residues. V was cut by 5 bases and J by 0 bases, with 17 bases left in between. CDR3 nucleotides: TGTGCCAGCAGCCCCATAGTCCCGGAAACCTCCTACGAGCAGTACTTC. Protein product: CASSPIVPETSYEQYF.

The V gene is TRBV14, the J gene TRBJ2-5; TRBD2 matches at 10 bases. Germline V CDR1 and CDR2: SGHDN, FVKESK. Unmatched junction bases numbered 6, after V lost 7 bases and J lost 7 bases. This CDR3 contains 13 residues. The CDR3 coding sequence is TGTGCCAGCATGCTAGCGGGAGCGGGGACCCAGTACTTC. This translates into CASMLAGAGTQYF.

CDR3 residues: CASSQGTVYEQYF. The CDR3 nucleotides are TGTGCCAGCAGCCAAGGGACAGTTTACGAGCAGTACTTC. The chain couples TRBV14 to TRBJ2-7; TRBD1 might be the D (6 bases). With 1 base removed from V and 4 bases from J, the gap between germline ends came to 8 bases. CDR3 length equals 13 residues. Germline V lookup: CDR1 SGHDN, CDR2 FVKESK.

The V call is TRBV6-2 or TRBV6-3, the J call TRBJ1-5, with D perhaps matching TRBD1 (5 bases). V dropped 5 bases and J dropped 9 bases, with 17 bases sitting between them. The CDR3 spans 14 residues. Germline CDR1 reads MNHEY; CDR2 reads SVGEGT. The CDR3: CASSDLHWGMPQHF. The CDR3 DNA is TGTGCCAGCAGTGACCTCCATTGGGGGATGCCCCAGCATTTT.

This chain uses TRBV27 with TRBJ2-5; 8 positions agree with TRBD1. Near its end, the DNA agrees better with TRBJ2-7, so the J call may be wrong. CDR3 length equals 15 residues. Germline assignment: CDR1 MNHEY and CDR2 SMNVEV (reference sequence). CDR3 bases: TGTGCCAGCAGTTTATCCGGGACAGGTCCCTACGAGCAGTACTTC. It encodes CASSLSGTGPYEQYF.

This clonotype has more than one count but fewer than ten. V usage is TRBV5-6 and J usage is TRBJ2-7, with D perhaps TRBD1 (5 bases). The germline V gene encodes CDR1 SGHDT and CDR2 YYEEEE. The CDR3 sequence is 14 residues long. Trimming removed 3 bases from V and 1 base from J, with 11 bases in between. The CDR3 protein is CASSSYRFSYEQYF. CDR3 bases: TGTGCCAGCAGCTCCTACAGGTTTTCCTACGAGCAGTACTTC.

This chain connects TRBV7-2 to TRBJ2-7; the D is unclear. V was trimmed by 5 bases and J by 2 bases, leaving 10 bases between them. Per the germline V gene, CDR1 is SGHTA and CDR2 is FQGNSA. This CDR3 is 13 amino acids long. CDR3 residues: CASSPWAAYEQYF. The CDR3 DNA is TGTGCCAGCAGCCCCTGGGCTGCCTACGAGCAGTACTTC.

Concerning this clonotype itself: A read error may account for a junction end that differs from germline. V gene TRBV12-3 or TRBV12-4 combines with J gene TRBJ2-1, with D perhaps matching TRBD2 (6 bases). The CDR3 sequence is 12 residues long. CDR3 sequence (DNA): TGTGCCAGCAGTTCGGACTACCATGAGCAGTTCTTC. Amino acids: CASSSDYHEQFF.

This clonotype was observed a handful of times. The chain uses TRBV29-1 and TRBJ2-7; possibly TRBD2 for D (5 bases). Germline V lookup: CDR1 SQVTM, CDR2 ANQGSEA. This CDR3 spans 12 amino acids. The ends were cut back, 0 bases at V and 3 bases at J, with 6 bases in the middle. CDR3 coding DNA: TGCAGCGTTGAAGATGAGGGCTACGAGCAGTACTTC. This sequence encodes CSVEDEGYEQYF.

This chain uses TRBV6-5 with TRBJ2-7, with a possible D match to TRBD2 (5 bases). Germline V CDR1 and CDR2: MNHEY, SVGAGI. The V and J ends lost 3 bases and 3 bases respectively, with 15 bases between them. CDR3 length: 15 amino acids. The CDR3 bases are TGTGCCAGCAGTTATTCGTCCAGCGGTGACTACGAGCAGTACTTC. It yields the protein CASSYSSSGDYEQYF.

V gene TRBV7-2 combines with J gene TRBJ2-3; D is possibly TRBD1 or TRBD2 (6 bases each). Looked up from germline, CDR1 is SGHTA and CDR2 is FQGNSA. V was shortened by 5 bases and J by 5 bases, with 14 bases between the two germline ends. The CDR3 loop spans 14 amino acids. The CDR3: CASSRGGSLDTQYF. CDR3 DNA sequence: TGTGCCAGCAGCCGAGGGGGGAGTCTAGATACGCAGTATTTT. Variable domain in full (rest from reference TRBV7-2 and TRBJ2-3): GAGVSQSPSNKVTEKGKDVELRCDPISGHTALYWYRQSLGQGLEFLIYFQGNSAPDKSGLPSDRFSAERTGGSVSTLTIQRTQQEDSAVYLCASSRGGSLDTQYFGPGTRLTVL.

In this sample, this clonotype turned up once. The chain has TRBV7-9 and TRBJ1-2; D might be TRBD1 (5 bases). V was pared by 1 base and J by 5 bases, with 17 bases between. CDR3 length equals 16 residues. Germline V CDR1 and CDR2: SEHNR, FQNEAQ (reference sequence). Here the CDR3 DNA reads TGTGCCAGCAGCTTAGTTCTTGGACGGGGCGCTTATGGCTACACCTTC. It translates to CASSLVLGRGAYGYTF.

The sample holds a few counts of this clonotype. This CDR3 reads CASSFQGAGSYNEQFF. Written as DNA, the CDR3 is TGCGCCAGCAGCTTTCAGGGGGCTGGCTCCTACAATGAGCAGTTCTTC. The V call is TRBV5-1, the J call TRBJ2-1, with TRBD1 matching over 8 bases. Germline values: CDR1 SGHRS, CDR2 YFSETQ. J was trimmed by 0 bases and V by 2 bases; bases with no gene match: 4. This CDR3 has 16 residues.

To note about this clonotype: The final CDR3 position lacks the conserved phenylalanine or tryptophan, pointing to a likely read error. The chain employs TRBV10-3 and TRBJ2-1; D is possibly TRBD1 or TRBD2 (6 bases each). The CDR3 contains 16 residues. V was pared by 0 bases and J by 4 bases, with 13 bases between. Germline V gives CDR1 ENHRY, CDR2 SYGVKD. The DNA for the CDR3 is TGTGCCATCAGTGAGTCTTGGGGGGCCCAGTACAATGAGCAGTTCGTC. Its translation: CAISESWGAQYNEQFV.

This chain links TRBV4-1 with TRBJ1-5; D gene uncertain. This CDR3 spans 13 amino acids. Deletions cut 0 bases from V and 5 bases from J, with 5 bases between. Germline V CDR1 and CDR2: MGHRA, YSYEKL. The CDR3 DNA is TGCGCCAGCAGCCAAGAAACACATCAGCCCCAGCATTTT. Amino acid sequence: CASSQETHQPQHF.